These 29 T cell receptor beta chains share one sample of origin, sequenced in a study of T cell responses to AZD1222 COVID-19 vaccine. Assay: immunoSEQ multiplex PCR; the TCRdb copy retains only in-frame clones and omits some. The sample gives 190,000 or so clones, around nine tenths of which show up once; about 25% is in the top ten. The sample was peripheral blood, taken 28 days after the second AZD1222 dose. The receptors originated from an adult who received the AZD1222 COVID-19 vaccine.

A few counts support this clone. CDR3 sequence: CASSLKGAAEQYF. The CDR3 DNA follows: TGTGCCAGCAGTTTGAAGGGGGCGGCCGAGCAGTACTTC. The chain couples TRBV12-3 or TRBV12-4 to TRBJ2-7, with TRBD1 matching over 7 bases. CDR3 size: 13 residues. Trimming cost V 3 bases and J 6 bases; bases outside gene matches: 5.

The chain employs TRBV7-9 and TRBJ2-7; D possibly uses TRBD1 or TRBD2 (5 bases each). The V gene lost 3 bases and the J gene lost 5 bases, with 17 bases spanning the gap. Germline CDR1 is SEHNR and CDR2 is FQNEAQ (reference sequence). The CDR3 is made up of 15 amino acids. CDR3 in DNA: TGTGCCAGCAGCTTGTCCGGGCAGGGTAGCGACGAGCAGTACTTC. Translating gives CASSLSGQGSDEQYF.

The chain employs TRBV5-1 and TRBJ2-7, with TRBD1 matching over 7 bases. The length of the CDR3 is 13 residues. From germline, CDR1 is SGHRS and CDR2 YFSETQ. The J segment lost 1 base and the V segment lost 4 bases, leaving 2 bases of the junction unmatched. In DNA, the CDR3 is TGCGCCAGCAGCGGGGGACAGTCCTACGAGCAGTACTTC. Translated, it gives CASSGGQSYEQYF.

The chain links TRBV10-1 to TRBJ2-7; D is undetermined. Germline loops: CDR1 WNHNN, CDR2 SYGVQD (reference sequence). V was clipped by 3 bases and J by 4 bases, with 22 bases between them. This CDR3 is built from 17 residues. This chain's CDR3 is CASSDRWVLDPCYEQYF. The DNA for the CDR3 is TGCGCCAGCAGTGACCGCTGGGTCCTAGATCCCTGTTACGAGCAGTACTTC.

The CDR3 DNA reads TGCGCCAGCAGACTAGCGGGCGGTGACGAGCAGTACTTC. Amino acids: CASRLAGGDEQYF. The chain couples TRBV10-2 to TRBJ2-7, with 9 bases that match TRBD2. CDR1 and CDR2 from the germline V gene are WSHSY and SAAADI. There are 13 residues in the CDR3. V was pared by 6 bases and J by 5 bases, with 5 bases of the junction left unmatched.

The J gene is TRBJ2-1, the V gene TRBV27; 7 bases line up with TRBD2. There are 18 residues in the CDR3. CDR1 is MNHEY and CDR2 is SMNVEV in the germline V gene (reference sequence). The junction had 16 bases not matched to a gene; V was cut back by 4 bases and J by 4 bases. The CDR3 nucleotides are TGTGCCAGCAGTTCCTGGGAGGGCTTGAACGCGGTATACAATGAGCAGTTCTTC. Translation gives CASSSWEGLNAVYNEQFF.

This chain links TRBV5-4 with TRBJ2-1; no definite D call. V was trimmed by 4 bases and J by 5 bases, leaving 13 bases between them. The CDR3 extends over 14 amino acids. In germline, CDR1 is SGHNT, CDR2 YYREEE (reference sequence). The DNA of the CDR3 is TGTGCCAGCAGCGGGGTGGGTCCCGACAATGAGCAGTTCTTC. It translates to CASSGVGPDNEQFF.

The CDR3 region has the DNA TGCGCCAGCAGCCAAGAAATCGGAGGCGCGTCCGCGGCCTCCTACGAGCAGTACTTC. Protein product: CASSQEIGGASAASYEQYF. This chain links TRBV4-3 with TRBJ2-7, with a weak D call TRBD2 (5 bases). V was shortened by 0 bases and J by 0 bases, with 21 bases between the two germline ends. This CDR3 is built from 19 residues. Germline V gene lookup returns CDR1 LGHNA and CDR2 YSLEER.

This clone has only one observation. DNA of the CDR3: TGTGCCAGCAGTCCGGGTGACAGGTCAATCTATGGCTACACCTTC. Translation: CASSPGDRSIYGYTF. This chain connects TRBV11-2 to TRBJ1-2, with TRBD1 as a possible D gene (6 bases). V shed 6 bases and J shed 4 bases, with 18 bases lying between them. The germline V gene encodes CDR1 SGHAT and CDR2 FQNNGV. This CDR3 region has 15 residues.

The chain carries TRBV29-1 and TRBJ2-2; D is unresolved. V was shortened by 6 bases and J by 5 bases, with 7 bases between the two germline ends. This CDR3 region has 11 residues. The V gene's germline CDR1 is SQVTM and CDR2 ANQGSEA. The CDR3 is CSVAVTGELFF. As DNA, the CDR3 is TGCAGCGTCGCGGTGACCGGGGAGCTGTTTTTT.

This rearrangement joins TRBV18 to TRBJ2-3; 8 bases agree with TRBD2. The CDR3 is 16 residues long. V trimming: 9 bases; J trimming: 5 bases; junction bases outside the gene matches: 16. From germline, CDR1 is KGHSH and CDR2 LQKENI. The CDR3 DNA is TGTGCCAGTTCAGATTCTCCGGGACTAGGGGGAGATACGCAGTATTTT. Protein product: CASSDSPGLGGDTQYF.

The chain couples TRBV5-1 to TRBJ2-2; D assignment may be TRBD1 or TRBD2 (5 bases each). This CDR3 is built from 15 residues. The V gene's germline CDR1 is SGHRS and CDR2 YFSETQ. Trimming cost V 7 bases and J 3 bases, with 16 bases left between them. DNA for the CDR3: TGCGCCAGCCGTGGGGGTAGTGGGGACACCGGGGAGCTGTTTTTT. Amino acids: CASRGGSGDTGELFF. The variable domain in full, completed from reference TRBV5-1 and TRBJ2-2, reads KAGVTQTPRYLIKTRGQQVTLSCSPISGHRSVSWYQQTPGQGLQFLFEYFSETQRNKGNFPGRFSGRQFSNSRSEMNVSTLELGDSALYLCASRGGSGDTGELFFGEGSRLTVL.

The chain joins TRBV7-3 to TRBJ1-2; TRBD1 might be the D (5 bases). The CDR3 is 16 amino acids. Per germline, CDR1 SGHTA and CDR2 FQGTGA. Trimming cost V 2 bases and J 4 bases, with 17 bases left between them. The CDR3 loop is CASSLSGGKLGYGYTF. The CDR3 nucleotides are TGTGCCAGCAGCTTATCGGGGGGAAAACTCGGCTATGGCTACACCTTC.

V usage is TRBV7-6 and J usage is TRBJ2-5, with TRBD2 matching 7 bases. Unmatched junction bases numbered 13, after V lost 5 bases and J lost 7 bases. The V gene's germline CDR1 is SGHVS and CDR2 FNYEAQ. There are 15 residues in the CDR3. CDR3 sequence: CASSTGLEWVRTQYF. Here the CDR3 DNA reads TGTGCCAGCAGCACCGGACTAGAGTGGGTTAGGACCCAGTACTTC.

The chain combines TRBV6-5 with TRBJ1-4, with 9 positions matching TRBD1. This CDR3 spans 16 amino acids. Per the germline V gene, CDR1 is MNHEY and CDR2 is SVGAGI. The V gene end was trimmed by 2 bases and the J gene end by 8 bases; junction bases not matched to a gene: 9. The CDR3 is CASSYTPQGAGEKLFF. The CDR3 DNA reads TGTGCCAGCAGTTACACCCCACAGGGGGCAGGGGAAAAACTGTTTTTT.

CDR3 sequence reads: CASSQDRSYGYTF. The CDR3 nucleotides are TGCGCCAGCAGCCAGGACAGGAGCTATGGCTACACCTTC. The chain is built from TRBV4-3 and TRBJ1-2; 7 nucleotides agree with TRBD1. The CDR3 covers 13 residues. CDR1 LGHNA and CDR2 YSLEER come from the germline V gene. V gave up 3 bases and J gave up 4 bases; unmatched junction bases: 2.

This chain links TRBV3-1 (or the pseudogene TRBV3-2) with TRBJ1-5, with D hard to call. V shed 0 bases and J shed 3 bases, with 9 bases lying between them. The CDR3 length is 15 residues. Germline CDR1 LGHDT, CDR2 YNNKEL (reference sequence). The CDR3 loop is CASSQDSTANQPQHF. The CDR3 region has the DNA TGTGCCAGCAGCCAAGATAGCACAGCCAATCAGCCCCAGCATTTT.

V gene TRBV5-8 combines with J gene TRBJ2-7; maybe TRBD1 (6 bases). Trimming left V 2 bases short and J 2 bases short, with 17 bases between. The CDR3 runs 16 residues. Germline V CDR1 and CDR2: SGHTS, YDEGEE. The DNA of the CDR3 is TGTGCCAGCAGCTTTGCAGGGGCTAAAGTTGCCTACGAGCAGTACTTC. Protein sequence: CASSFAGAKVAYEQYF.

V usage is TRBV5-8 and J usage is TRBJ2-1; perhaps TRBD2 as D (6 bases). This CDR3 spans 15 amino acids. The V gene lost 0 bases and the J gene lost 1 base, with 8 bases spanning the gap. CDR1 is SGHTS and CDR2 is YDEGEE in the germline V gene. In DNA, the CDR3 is TGTGCCAGCAGCTTGGTTAGCGGATCCTACAATGAGCAGTTCTTC. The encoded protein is CASSLVSGSYNEQFF.

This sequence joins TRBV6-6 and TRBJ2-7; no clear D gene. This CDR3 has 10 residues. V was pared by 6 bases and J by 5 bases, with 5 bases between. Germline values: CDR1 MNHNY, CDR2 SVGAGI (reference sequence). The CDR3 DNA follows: TGTGCCAGCAGGGGGAACGAGCAGTACTTC. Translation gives CASRGNEQYF.

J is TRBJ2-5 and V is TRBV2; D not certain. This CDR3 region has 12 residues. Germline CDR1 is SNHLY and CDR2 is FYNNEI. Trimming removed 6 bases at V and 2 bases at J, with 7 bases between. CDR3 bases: TGTGCCAGCAGGCGTCGACAAGAGACCCAGTACTTC. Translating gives CASRRRQETQYF. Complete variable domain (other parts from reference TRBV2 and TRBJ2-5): EPEVTQTPSHQVTQMGQEVILRCVPISNHLYFYWYRQILGQKVEFLVSFYNNEISEKSEIFDDQFSVERPDGSNFTLKIRSTKLEDSAMYFCASRRRQETQYFGPGTRLLVL.

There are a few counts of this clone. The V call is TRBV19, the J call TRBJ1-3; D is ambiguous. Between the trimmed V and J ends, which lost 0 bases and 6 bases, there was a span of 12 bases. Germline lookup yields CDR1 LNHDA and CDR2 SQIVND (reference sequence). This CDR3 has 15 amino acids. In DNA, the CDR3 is TGTGCCAGTAGTATAGACCGCCTGGCGTCAAACACCATATATTTT. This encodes CASSIDRLASNTIYF.

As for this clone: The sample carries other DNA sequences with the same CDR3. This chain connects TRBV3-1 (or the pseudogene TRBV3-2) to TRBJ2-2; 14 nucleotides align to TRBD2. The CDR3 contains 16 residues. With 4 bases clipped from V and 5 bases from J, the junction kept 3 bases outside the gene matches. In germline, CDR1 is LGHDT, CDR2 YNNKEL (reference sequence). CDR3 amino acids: CASSPGLAGVTGELFF. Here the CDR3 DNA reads TGTGCCAGCAGCCCGGGACTAGCGGGAGTGACCGGGGAGCTGTTTTTT.

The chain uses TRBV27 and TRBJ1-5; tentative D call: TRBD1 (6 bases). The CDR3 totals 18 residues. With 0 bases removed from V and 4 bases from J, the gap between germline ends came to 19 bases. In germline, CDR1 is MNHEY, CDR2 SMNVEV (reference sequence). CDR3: CASSLSIREGVANQPQHF. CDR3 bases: TGTGCCAGCAGTTTATCGATAAGGGAGGGGGTAGCAAATCAGCCCCAGCATTTT.

The CDR3 region is CASSSTGTGPYNEQFF. The CDR3, as DNA: TGTGCCAGCAGCTCGACCGGGACAGGCCCCTACAATGAGCAGTTCTTC. This sequence joins TRBV5-6 and TRBJ2-1; 8 bases are a match to TRBD1. The trim removed 3 bases at V and 2 bases at J, leaving 7 bases unmatched. This CDR3 contains 16 residues. Germline V gene sequence: CDR1 SGHDT, CDR2 YYEEEE.

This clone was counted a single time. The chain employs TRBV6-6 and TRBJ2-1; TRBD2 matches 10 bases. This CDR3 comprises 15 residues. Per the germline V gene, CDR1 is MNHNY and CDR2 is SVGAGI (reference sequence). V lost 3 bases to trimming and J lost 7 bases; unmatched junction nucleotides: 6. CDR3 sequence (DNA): TGTGCCAGCAGTTATCTAGCGGGGGTTAATAATGAGCAGTTCTTC. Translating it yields CASSYLAGVNNEQFF.

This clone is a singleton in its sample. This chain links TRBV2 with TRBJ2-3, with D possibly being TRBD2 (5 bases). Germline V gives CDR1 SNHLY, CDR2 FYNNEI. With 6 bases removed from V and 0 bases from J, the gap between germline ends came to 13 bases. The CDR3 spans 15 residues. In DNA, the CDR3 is TGTGCCAGCAGAGCGGACGCCGCGAGCACAGATACGCAGTATTTT. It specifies CASRADAASTDTQYF.

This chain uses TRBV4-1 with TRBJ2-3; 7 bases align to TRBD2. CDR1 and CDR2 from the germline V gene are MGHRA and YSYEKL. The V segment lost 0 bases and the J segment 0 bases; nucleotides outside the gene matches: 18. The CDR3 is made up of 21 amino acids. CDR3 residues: CASSQDRLGEGPSESTDTQYF. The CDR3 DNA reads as TGCGCCAGCAGCCAAGATAGGTTAGGGGAGGGACCCTCTGAGAGCACAGATACGCAGTATTTT.

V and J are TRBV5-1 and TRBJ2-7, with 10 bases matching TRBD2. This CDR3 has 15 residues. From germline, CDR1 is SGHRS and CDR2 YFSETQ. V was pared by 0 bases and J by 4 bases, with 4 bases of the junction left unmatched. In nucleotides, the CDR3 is TGCGCCAGCAGCTTGGAGCAGACTAGCGGGTACGAGCAGTACTTC. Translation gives CASSLEQTSGYEQYF.